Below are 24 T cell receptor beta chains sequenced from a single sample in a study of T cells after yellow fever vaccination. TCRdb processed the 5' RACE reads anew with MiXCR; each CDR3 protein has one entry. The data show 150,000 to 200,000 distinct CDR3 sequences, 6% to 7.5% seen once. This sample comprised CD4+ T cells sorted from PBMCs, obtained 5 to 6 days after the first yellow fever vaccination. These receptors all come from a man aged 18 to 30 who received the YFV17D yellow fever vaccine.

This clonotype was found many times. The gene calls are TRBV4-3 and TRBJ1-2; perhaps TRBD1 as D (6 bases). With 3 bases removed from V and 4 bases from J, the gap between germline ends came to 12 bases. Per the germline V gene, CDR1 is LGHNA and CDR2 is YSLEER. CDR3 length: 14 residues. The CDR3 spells CASSQQQGIYGYTF. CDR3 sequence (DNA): TGCGCCAGCAGCCAGCAACAGGGAATCTATGGCTACACCTTC.

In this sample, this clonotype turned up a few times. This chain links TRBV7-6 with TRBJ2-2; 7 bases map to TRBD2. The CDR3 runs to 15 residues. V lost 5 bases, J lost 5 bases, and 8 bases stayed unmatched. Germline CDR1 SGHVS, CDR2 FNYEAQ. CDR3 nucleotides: TGTGCCAGCAGCCCGGGGACTACCAAAACCGGGGAGCTGTTTTTT. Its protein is CASSPGTTKTGELFF.

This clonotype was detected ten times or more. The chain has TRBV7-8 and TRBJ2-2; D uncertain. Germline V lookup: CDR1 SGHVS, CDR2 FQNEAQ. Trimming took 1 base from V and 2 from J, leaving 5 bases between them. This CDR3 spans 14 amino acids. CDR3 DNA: TGTGCCAGCAGCTTAGTCAGAAACACCGGGGAGCTGTTTTTT. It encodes CASSLVRNTGELFF.

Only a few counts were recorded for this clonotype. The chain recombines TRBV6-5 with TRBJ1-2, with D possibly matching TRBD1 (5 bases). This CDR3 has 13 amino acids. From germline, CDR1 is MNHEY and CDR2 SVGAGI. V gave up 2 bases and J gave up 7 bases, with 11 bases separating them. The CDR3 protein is CASSYEGLSGYTF. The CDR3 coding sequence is TGTGCCAGCAGTTACGAGGGGCTCTCTGGCTACACCTTC.

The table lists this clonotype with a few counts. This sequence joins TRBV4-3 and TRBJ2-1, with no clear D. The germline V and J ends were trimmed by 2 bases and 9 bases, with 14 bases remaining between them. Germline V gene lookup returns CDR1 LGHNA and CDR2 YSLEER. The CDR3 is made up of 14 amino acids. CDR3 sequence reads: CASSQSPYRSEQFF. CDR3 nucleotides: TGCGCCAGCAGCCAATCTCCGTACCGATCTGAGCAGTTCTTC.

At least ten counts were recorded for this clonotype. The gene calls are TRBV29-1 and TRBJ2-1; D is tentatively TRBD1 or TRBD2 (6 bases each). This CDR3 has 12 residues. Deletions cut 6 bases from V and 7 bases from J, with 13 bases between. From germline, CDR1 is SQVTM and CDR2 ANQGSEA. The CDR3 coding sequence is TGCAGCGTCAGAGGGGGGTATAATGAGCAGTTCTTC. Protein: CSVRGGYNEQFF.

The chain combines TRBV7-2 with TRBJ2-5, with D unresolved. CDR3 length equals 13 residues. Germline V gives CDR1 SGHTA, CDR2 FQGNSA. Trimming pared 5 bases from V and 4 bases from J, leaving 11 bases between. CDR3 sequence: CASSRAAVETQYF. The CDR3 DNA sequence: TGTGCCAGCAGCAGGGCGGCAGTAGAGACCCAGTACTTC.

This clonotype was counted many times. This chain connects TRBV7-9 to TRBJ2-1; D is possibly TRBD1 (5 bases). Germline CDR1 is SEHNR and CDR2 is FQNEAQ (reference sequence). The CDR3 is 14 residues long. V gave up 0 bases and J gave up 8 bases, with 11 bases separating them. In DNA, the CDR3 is TGTGCCAGCAGCTTAGCCGCAGGGATGGATGAGCAGTTCTTC. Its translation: CASSLAAGMDEQFF.

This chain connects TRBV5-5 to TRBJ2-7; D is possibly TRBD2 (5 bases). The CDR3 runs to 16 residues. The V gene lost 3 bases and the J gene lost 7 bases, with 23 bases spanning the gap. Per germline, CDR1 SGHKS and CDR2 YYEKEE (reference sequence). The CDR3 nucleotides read TGTGCCAGCAGCTCCCTGAAGGGTGCGGGTTTGGGTGAGCAGTACGTC. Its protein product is CASSSLKGAGLGEQYV.

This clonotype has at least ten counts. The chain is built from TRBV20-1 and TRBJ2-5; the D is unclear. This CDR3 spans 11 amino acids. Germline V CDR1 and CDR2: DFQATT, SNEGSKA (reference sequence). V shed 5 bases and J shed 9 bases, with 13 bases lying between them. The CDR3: CSAHRSAAQYF. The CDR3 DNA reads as TGCAGTGCTCACCGTTCGGCGGCCCAGTACTTC.

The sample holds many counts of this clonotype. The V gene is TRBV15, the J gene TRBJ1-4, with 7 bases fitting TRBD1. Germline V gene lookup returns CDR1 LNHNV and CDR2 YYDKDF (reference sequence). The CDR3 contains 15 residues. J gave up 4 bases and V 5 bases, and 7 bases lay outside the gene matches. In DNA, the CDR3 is TGTGCCACCAGCGAAATACAGGGGTATAATGAAAAACTGTTTTTT. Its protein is CATSEIQGYNEKLFF.

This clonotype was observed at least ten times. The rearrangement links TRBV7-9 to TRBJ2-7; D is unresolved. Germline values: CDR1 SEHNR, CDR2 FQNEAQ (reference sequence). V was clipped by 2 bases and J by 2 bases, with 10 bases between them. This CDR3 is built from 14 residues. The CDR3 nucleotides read TGTGCCAGCAGCTTATCGACTGTTACCTACGAGCAGTACGTC. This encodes CASSLSTVTYEQYV.

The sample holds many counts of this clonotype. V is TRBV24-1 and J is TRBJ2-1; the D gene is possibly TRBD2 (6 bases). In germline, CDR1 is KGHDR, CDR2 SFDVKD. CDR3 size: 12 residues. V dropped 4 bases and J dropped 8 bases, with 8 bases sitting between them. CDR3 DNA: TGTGCCACCAGTGACCGGGGGTATGAGCAGTTCTTC. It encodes CATSDRGYEQFF.

CDR3: CASSYAPGGSTEAFF. The CDR3 nucleotides read TGTGCCAGCAGTTACGCCCCAGGTGGTTCGACTGAAGCTTTCTTT. The chain links TRBV6-5 to TRBJ1-1, with unresolved D. The CDR3 has 15 amino acids. Germline V gene sequence: CDR1 MNHEY, CDR2 SVGAGI. Between the trimmed V and J ends, which lost 2 bases and 5 bases, there was a span of 15 bases.

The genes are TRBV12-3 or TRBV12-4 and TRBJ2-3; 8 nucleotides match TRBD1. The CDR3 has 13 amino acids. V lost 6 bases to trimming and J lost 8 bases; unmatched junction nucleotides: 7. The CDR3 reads CASSPDRGSTQYF. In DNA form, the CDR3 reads TGTGCCAGCAGCCCTGACAGGGGCAGTACGCAGTATTTT.

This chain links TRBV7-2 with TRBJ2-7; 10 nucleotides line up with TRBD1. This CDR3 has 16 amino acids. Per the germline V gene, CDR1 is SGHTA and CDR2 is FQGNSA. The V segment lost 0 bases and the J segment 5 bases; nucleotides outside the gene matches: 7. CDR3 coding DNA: TGTGCCAGCAGCTTAGCACCCGGGACAGGGGCCAACGAGCAGTACTTC. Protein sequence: CASSLAPGTGANEQYF. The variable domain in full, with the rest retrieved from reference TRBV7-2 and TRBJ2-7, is GAGVSQSPSNKVTEKGKDVELRCDPISGHTALYWYRQSLGQGLEFLIYFQGNSAPDKSGLPSDRFSAERTGGSVSTLTIQRTQQEDSAVYLCASSLAPGTGANEQYFGPGTRLTVT.

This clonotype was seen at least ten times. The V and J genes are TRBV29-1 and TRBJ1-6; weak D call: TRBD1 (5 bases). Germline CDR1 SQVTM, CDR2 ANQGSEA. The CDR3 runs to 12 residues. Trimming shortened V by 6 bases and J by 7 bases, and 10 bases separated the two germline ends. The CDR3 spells CSVREGNSPLHF. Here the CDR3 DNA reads TGCAGCGTCCGCGAGGGGAATTCACCCCTCCACTTT.

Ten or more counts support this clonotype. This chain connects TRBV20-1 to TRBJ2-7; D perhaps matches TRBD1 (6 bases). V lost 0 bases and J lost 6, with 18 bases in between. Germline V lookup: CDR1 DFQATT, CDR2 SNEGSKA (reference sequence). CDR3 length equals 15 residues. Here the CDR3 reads CSARDPSGVWAEQYF. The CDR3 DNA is TGCAGTGCTAGAGATCCTTCAGGGGTTTGGGCCGAGCAGTACTTC.

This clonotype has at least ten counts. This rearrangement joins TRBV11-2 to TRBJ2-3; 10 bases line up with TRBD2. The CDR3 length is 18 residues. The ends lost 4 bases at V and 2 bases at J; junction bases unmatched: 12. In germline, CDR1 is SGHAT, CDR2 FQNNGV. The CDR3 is CASSSRASGGRLTDTQYF. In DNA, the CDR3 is TGTGCCAGCAGCTCTCGGGCTAGCGGGGGCCGCCTCACAGATACGCAGTATTTT.

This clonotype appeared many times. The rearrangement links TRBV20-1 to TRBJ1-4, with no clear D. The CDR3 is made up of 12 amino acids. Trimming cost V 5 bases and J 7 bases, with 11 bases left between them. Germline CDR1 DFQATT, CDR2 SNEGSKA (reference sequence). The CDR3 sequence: CSAGRSGEKLFF. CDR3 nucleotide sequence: TGCAGTGCTGGGCGCTCGGGTGAAAAACTGTTTTTT.

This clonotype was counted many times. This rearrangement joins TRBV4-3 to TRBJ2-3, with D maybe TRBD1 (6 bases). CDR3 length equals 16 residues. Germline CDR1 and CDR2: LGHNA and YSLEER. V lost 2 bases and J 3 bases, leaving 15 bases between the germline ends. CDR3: CASSQSGTRGTDTQYF. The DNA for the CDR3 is TGCGCCAGCAGCCAATCCGGGACGAGGGGGACAGATACGCAGTATTTT.

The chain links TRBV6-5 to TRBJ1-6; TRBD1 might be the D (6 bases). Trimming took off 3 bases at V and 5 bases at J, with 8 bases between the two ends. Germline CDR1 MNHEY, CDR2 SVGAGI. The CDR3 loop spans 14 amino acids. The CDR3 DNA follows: TGTGCCAGCAGTTATTACAGGGATAATTCACCCCTCCACTTT. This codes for CASSYYRDNSPLHF.

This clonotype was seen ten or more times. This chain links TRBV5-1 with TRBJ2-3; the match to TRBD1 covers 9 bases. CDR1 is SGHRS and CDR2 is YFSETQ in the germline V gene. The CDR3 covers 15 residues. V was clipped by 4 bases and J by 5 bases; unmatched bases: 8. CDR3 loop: CASSTTGGGGDTQYF. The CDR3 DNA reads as TGCGCCAGCAGCACGACAGGGGGAGGTGGAGATACGCAGTATTTT.

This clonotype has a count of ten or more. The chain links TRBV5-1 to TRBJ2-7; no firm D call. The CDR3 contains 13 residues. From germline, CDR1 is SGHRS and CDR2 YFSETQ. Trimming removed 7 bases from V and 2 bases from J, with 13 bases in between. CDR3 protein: CASGPSSTYEQYF. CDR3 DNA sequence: TGCGCCAGCGGGCCCAGTTCGACCTACGAGCAGTACTTC.